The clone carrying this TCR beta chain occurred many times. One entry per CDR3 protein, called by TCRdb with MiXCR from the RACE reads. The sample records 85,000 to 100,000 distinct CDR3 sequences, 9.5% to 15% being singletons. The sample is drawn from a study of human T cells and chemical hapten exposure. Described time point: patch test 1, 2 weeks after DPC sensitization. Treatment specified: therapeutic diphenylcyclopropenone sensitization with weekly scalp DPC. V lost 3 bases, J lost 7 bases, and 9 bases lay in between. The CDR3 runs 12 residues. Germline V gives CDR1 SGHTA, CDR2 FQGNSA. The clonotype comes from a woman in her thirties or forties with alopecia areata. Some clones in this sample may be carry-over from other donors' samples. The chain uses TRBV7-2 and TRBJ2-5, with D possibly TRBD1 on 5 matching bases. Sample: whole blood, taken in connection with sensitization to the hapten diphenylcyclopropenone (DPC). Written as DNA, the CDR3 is TGTGCCAGCAGCTTCTCTGGGGCGACCCAGTACTTC. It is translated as CASSFSGATQYF.